This TCR beta chain was profiled in a study of CD8+CD57+ T cells in acquired aplastic anemia. As to this clonotype: The antigen remains unidentified.

The CDR3 totals 13 residues. Per germline, CDR1 SQVTM and CDR2 ANQGSEA. The trim removed 8 bases at V and 4 bases at J, leaving 6 bases unmatched. Study-wide findings and caveats: In CD8+ cells, Simpson's diversity showed no significant difference between patients and controls. Patients shared twenty-nine CD8+ CDR3 sequences with controls.

Patients who underwent sequencing had shown CD8+CD57+ cell expansion by flow cytometry. When blood sampling took place, the patients had received no therapy. CDR3 and TCR beta VDJ profiling relied on a genomic DNA template. A single record per CDR3 protein comes from TCRdb applying MiXCR to the reads. Among some 170,000 distinct CDR3 sequences listed, roughly 63% were seen once. This receptor was identified in a human donor with aplastic anemia. The V gene is TRBV29-1, the J gene TRBJ2-5; 11 nucleotides align to TRBD2. Sequenced: sorted CD4+, CD8+, or CD8+CD57+ T cells (not recorded which) from PBMCs. This CDR3 reads CSFGSGGAETQYF. In DNA, the CDR3 is TGCAGCTTCGGTAGCGGGGGGGCAGAGACCCAGTACTTC.